One and the same sample provided the 20 T cell receptor beta chains below, sequenced in a study of cytomegalovirus exposure and HLA in healthy donors. Primers included in the PCR were 60 Vbeta and 13 Jbeta primers. The data were produced by immunoSEQ multiplex PCR, yet TCRdb's version contains in-frame clones alone and is incomplete. The profile shows about 130,000 clones, around three quarters of them singletons. Input material: PBMCs. These receptors all come from a middle-aged woman in good health and CMV-seropositive.

CDR3 DNA sequence: TGTGCCAGCAGCCGACGATTGGGACAGGGGGCAACCGAAGCTTTCTTT. Translated: CASSRRLGQGATEAFF. The chain carries TRBV4-2 and TRBJ1-1; 12 bases map to TRBD1. The CDR3 is made up of 16 amino acids. Germline V gene lookup returns CDR1 LGHNA and CDR2 YNFKEQ. J was trimmed by 8 bases and V by 4 bases; bases with no gene match: 11.

The rearrangement joins TRBV19 to TRBJ1-5, with unresolved D. Per the germline V gene, CDR1 is LNHDA and CDR2 is SQIVND (reference sequence). The CDR3 sequence is 14 residues long. V dropped 6 bases and J dropped 0 bases, with 9 bases sitting between them. CDR3 in DNA: TGTGCCAGTAGGAGGGAGATTAGCAATCAGCCCCAGCATTTT. The encoded protein is CASRREISNQPQHF.

A single count supports this clone. The chain couples TRBV19 to TRBJ1-2, with 7 bases matching TRBD1. After removal of 6 bases from V and 6 bases from J, the junction contained 7 bases not matched to a gene. CDR3 length equals 13 residues. Germline V gene data show CDR1 as LNHDA and CDR2 as SQIVND (reference sequence). CDR3 loop: CASSRQGMDGYTF. The CDR3 region has the DNA TGTGCCAGTAGCCGACAGGGAATGGATGGCTACACCTTC.

Only one count was recorded for this clone. The gene calls are TRBV11-2 and TRBJ2-5; 7 positions match TRBD2. J lost 6 bases, V lost 1 base, and 14 bases had no gene match. The CDR3 loop spans 17 amino acids. CDR1 is SGHAT, CDR2 FQNNGV, per germline. Here the CDR3 reads CASSLGSGLSGSQTQYF. The CDR3 DNA reads as TGTGCCAGCAGCTTAGGCTCGGGACTATCTGGCTCTCAGACCCAGTACTTC.

The genes are TRBV2 and TRBJ2-1, with 7 bases fitting TRBD1. This CDR3 is built from 11 residues. The germline gives CDR1 SNHLY, CDR2 FYNNEI. The ends lost 6 bases at V and 8 bases at J; junction bases unmatched: 1. CDR3 sequence: CASRQGDEQFF. The CDR3 region has the DNA TGTGCCAGCAGGCAGGGGGATGAGCAGTTCTTC.

The CDR3 spells CSVVGLAGESTSTDTQYF. The DNA of the CDR3 is TGCAGCGTTGTGGGACTAGCGGGGGAAAGCACTAGCACAGATACGCAGTATTTT. This chain links TRBV29-1 with TRBJ2-3, with 14 bases aligning to TRBD2. V lost 4 bases, J lost 0 bases, and 9 bases stayed unmatched. The CDR3 loop spans 18 amino acids. Germline CDR1 is SQVTM and CDR2 is ANQGSEA.

This clone was counted once. V is TRBV19 and J is TRBJ1-2; D uncertain. Germline V CDR1 and CDR2: LNHDA, SQIVND (reference sequence). This CDR3 contains 12 residues. V lost 3 bases, J lost 3 bases, and 5 bases lay in between. CDR3 in amino acids: CASSMRDYGYTF. CDR3 bases: TGTGCCAGTAGTATGAGGGACTATGGCTACACCTTC.

The V and J genes are TRBV28 and TRBJ2-3; the match to TRBD1 covers 10 bases. This CDR3 has 15 amino acids. The V gene end was trimmed by 5 bases and the J gene end by 1 base; junction bases not matched to a gene: 3. Germline CDR1 is MDHEN and CDR2 is SYDVKM. The CDR3 spells CASSTGTGGTDTQYF. The CDR3 DNA sequence: TGTGCCAGCAGTACTGGGACAGGGGGCACAGATACGCAGTATTTT.

V and J are TRBV28 and TRBJ1-6; 9 positions match TRBD1. The V segment lost 5 bases and the J segment 10 bases; nucleotides outside the gene matches: 6. This CDR3 has 14 amino acids. CDR1 MDHEN and CDR2 SYDVKM come from the germline V gene. The CDR3 sequence: CASSRTGERSPLHF. CDR3 DNA sequence: TGTGCCAGCAGTCGGACAGGGGAGAGATCACCCCTCCACTTT.

The chain recombines TRBV28 with TRBJ1-5, with D tentatively TRBD1 (6 bases). Germline V gene lookup returns CDR1 MDHEN and CDR2 SYDVKM. V gave up 5 bases and J gave up 5 bases, with 16 bases separating them. The CDR3 covers 15 residues. CDR3 sequence: CASSLGGSRYQPQHF. Here the CDR3 DNA reads TGTGCCAGCAGTCTAGGGGGTTCGCGGTATCAGCCCCAGCATTTT.

This chain connects TRBV5-5 to TRBJ2-7, with TRBD2 matching 8 bases. The CDR3 is 13 residues long. Germline trimming cut 2 bases from V and 6 bases from J; bases unmatched to any gene: 4. CDR1 is SGHKS and CDR2 is YYEKEE in the germline V gene (reference sequence). The CDR3 sequence is CASSLRRGGEQYF. For the CDR3, the DNA is TGTGCCAGCAGCTTAAGACGGGGGGGCGAGCAGTACTTC.

The chain recombines TRBV11-2 with TRBJ2-4; unclear D gene. The V and J ends lost 5 bases and 1 base respectively, with 21 bases between them. Germline CDR1 and CDR2: SGHAT and FQNNGV. This CDR3 region has 18 residues. CDR3 sequence reads: CASSPRPPQPGAKNIQYF. CDR3 sequence (DNA): TGTGCCAGCAGCCCCCGCCCCCCTCAACCCGGGGCCAAAAACATTCAGTACTTC.

The gene calls are TRBV11-2 and TRBJ2-3; D remains ambiguous. The germline CDR1 and CDR2 sequences are SGHAT and FQNNGV. V was trimmed by 5 bases and J by 4 bases, leaving 7 bases between them. The CDR3 totals 12 residues. CDR3 region: CASSPVPDTQYF. As DNA, the CDR3 is TGTGCCAGCAGCCCGGTCCCAGATACGCAGTATTTT.

The rearrangement joins TRBV7-6 to TRBJ2-7; 8 bases map to TRBD1. This CDR3 contains 12 residues. CDR1 SGHVS and CDR2 FNYEAQ come from the germline V gene. The V gene end was trimmed by 5 bases and the J gene end by 8 bases; junction bases not matched to a gene: 5. CDR3 in amino acids: CASSPGQGKQYF. In DNA, the CDR3 is TGTGCCAGCAGCCCAGGACAGGGTAAGCAGTACTTC.

The chain couples TRBV10-2 to TRBJ2-2; unclear D gene. Trimming removed 7 bases from V and 2 bases from J, with 11 bases in between. CDR1 is WSHSY, CDR2 SAAADI, per germline. CDR3 length: 14 residues. This CDR3 reads CASTLRINTGELFF. CDR3 DNA sequence: TGCGCCAGCACCTTGCGGATAAACACCGGGGAGCTGTTTTTT.

The genes are TRBV7-9 and TRBJ2-3; TRBD2 is a possible D gene (6 bases). Germline V gene lookup returns CDR1 SEHNR and CDR2 FQNEAQ (reference sequence). The CDR3 runs 15 residues. Trimming removed 2 bases from V and 0 bases from J, with 9 bases in between. The CDR3 spells CASSLSGTSTDTQYF. The CDR3 DNA reads TGTGCCAGCAGCTTATCCGGGACTAGCACAGATACGCAGTATTTT.

The rearrangement joins TRBV7-8 to TRBJ2-7, with 12 bases aligning to TRBD2. The CDR3 is made up of 19 amino acids. V dropped 5 bases and J dropped 3; count of bases not matched to a gene: 17. CDR1 and CDR2 from the germline V gene are SGHVS and FQNEAQ. CDR3 amino acids: CASSAREETSGRSFYEQYF. The DNA of the CDR3 is TGTGCCAGCAGCGCTCGGGAAGAGACTAGCGGGAGAAGTTTCTACGAGCAGTACTTC.

The chain recombines TRBV11-2 with TRBJ2-2; D is uncertain. The V and J ends lost 2 bases and 4 bases respectively, with 5 bases between them. The CDR3 runs 13 residues. CDR1 SGHAT and CDR2 FQNNGV come from the germline V gene. The CDR3 here is CASSLYSTGELFF. The CDR3 DNA reads as TGTGCCAGCAGCTTATACAGCACCGGGGAGCTGTTTTTT.

This chain links TRBV5-6 with TRBJ2-7, with unresolved D. The V and J ends lost 3 bases and 0 bases respectively, with 7 bases between them. The CDR3 is 13 residues long. CDR1 and CDR2 from the germline V gene are SGHDT and YYEEEE. The CDR3 DNA is TGTGCCAGCAGCTCACTTAGCTCCTACGAGCAGTACTTC. Protein sequence: CASSSLSSYEQYF.

This clone was found a few times. The genes are TRBV6-5 and TRBJ2-7, with D possibly matching TRBD2 (7 bases). This CDR3 has 13 amino acids. Trimming pared 5 bases from V and 7 bases from J, leaving 15 bases between. Germline values: CDR1 MNHEY, CDR2 SVGAGI. The CDR3 loop reads CASSQGSGGEQYF. The CDR3 DNA is TGTGCCAGCAGTCAGGGGTCCGGGGGGGAGCAGTACTTC.